The rows below give T cell receptor beta chains drawn from one sample of a study of OX40 agonist ivuxolimab in advanced cancers. TCRdb's copy holds only in-frame clones and misses some; the assay was immunoSEQ multiplex PCR. Among about 33,000 clones listed, approximately 80% were seen once. The sequences come from CD4+ or CD8+ T cells sorted from blood, collected in a trial of the OX40 agonist ivuxolimab. These receptors were collected from an adult with an advanced solid tumor such as melanoma, head and neck, liver or kidney cancer. The CDR3 runs from the conserved cysteine through the conserved F or W. The D gene is left open where the match is weak. Only part of the rows carry a size: once, few, many, or a class if the clone is expanded.

V gene	clone size	D gene	CDR3 length	J gene	CDR3 protein	CDR3 DNA
TRBV4-1	few	TRBD2	13	TRBJ2-3	CASGLAGEDTQYF	TGCGCCAGCGGACTAGCGGGGGAAGATACGCAGTATTTT
TRBV2	.	.	13	TRBJ2-7	CASLTSGSYEQYF	TGTGCCAGCCTCACTTCAGGGTCCTACGAGCAGTACTTC
TRBV5-1	once	.	17	TRBJ2-1	CASSWGTLGTLDYEQFF	TGCGCCAGCAGCTGGGGGACACTCGGCACCCTGGACTATGAGCAGTTCTTC
TRBV29-1	.	.	14	TRBJ1-2	CSVEGWTLNYGYTF	TGCAGCGTTGAAGGGTGGACACTTAACTATGGCTACACCTTC
TRBV7-6	.	TRBD1	18	TRBJ1-3	CASSFQTGELSSGNTIYF	TGTGCCAGCAGCTTTCAAACAGGGGAACTTAGCTCTGGAAACACCATATATTTT
TRBV7-9	few	.	14	TRBJ1-4	CASSFVGDSEKLFF	TGTGCCAGCAGCTTTGTGGGGGATAGTGAAAAACTGTTTTTT
TRBV5-1	many	.	15	TRBJ2-4	CASGVGGGAKNIQYF	TGCGCCAGCGGGGTCGGAGGGGGCGCCAAAAACATTCAGTACTTC
TRBV9	.	.	14	TRBJ1-3	CASSVEGTGNTIYF	TGTGCCAGCAGCGTAGAAGGGACAGGAAACACCATATATTTT
TRBV7-9	.	TRBD1	13	TRBJ1-2	CASSLDRGYGYTF	TGTGCCAGCAGCCTTGACAGGGGCTATGGCTACACCTTC
TRBV4-3	.	.	13	TRBJ2-7	CASSQVWGSEQYF	TGCGCCAGCAGCCAAGTCTGGGGGAGCGAGCAGTACTTC
TRBV29-1	.	.	13	TRBJ1-1	CSAPDSGNTEAFF	TGCAGCGCACCAGACAGCGGGAACACTGAAGCTTTCTTT
TRBV27	.	.	15	TRBJ2-1	CASSLSRQGRNEQFF	TGTGCCAGCAGTTTATCCCGCCAGGGGCGTAATGAGCAGTTCTTC
TRBV5-6	.	.	15	TRBJ2-6	CASSFSGPGANVLTF	TGTGCCAGCAGCTTTAGTGGGCCCGGGGCCAACGTCCTGACTTTC
TRBV6-6	.	TRBD1	14	TRBJ2-7	CAISDRGDSYEQYF	TGTGCCATCTCCGACAGGGGGGACTCCTACGAGCAGTACTTC
TRBV27	few	.	11	TRBJ2-2	CASSLAGELFF	TGTGCCAGCAGTTTAGCCGGGGAGCTGTTTTTT
TRBV21-1	.	.	21	TRBJ1-2	CASSNIGMGNWDSFSNYGYTF	TGTGCCAGCAGCAACATAGGAATGGGGAACTGGGACAGCTTTTCTAACTATGGCTACACCTTC
TRBV16	.	.	15	TRBJ1-2	CASSGTRSEGDGYTF	TGTGCCAGCAGCGGGACACGGTCGGAAGGAGATGGCTACACCTTC
TRBV7-2	.	TRBD1	14	TRBJ1-2	CASSSGQGAGGYTF	TGTGCCAGCAGCAGTGGACAGGGGGCGGGAGGCTACACCTTC
TRBV28	.	TRBD1	19	TRBJ1-6	CASSNGPSGPGGVRSPLHF	TGTGCCAGCAGCAACGGCCCTAGCGGACCAGGGGGCGTGCGGTCACCCCTCCACTTT
TRBV9	.	TRBD1	12	TRBJ1-5	CASSVEGGPQHF	TGTGCCAGCAGCGTGGAAGGGGGCCCCCAGCATTTT
TRBV27	few	TRBD1	15	TRBJ2-3	CASSPRTGGTDTQYF	TGTGCCAGCAGTCCCCGGACAGGGGGCACAGATACGCAGTATTTT
TRBV6-5	.	TRBD1	16	TRBJ2-5	CASSYTGARGQETQYF	TGTGCCAGCAGTTACACAGGGGCGCGTGGCCAAGAGACCCAGTACTTC
TRBV28	medium-sized	.	13	TRBJ2-5	CASSRVPGETQYF	TGTGCCAGCAGCAGGGTCCCCGGGGAGACCCAGTACTTC
TRBV6-4	.	.	13	TRBJ1-1	CASRGGTNTEAFF	TGTGCCAGCAGGGGCGGTACGAACACTGAAGCTTTCTTT
TRBV6-5	.	.	14	TRBJ2-1	CASSYGTPYNEQFF	TGTGCCAGCAGTTACGGGACACCCTACAATGAGCAGTTCTTC
TRBV28	.	.	14	TRBJ2-7	CASSFFHSSYEQYF	TGTGCCAGCAGTTTTTTCCACAGCTCCTACGAGCAGTACTTC
TRBV28	.	.	15	TRBJ2-6	CASRQGNPGANVLTF	TGTGCCAGCAGGCAGGGTAATCCTGGGGCCAACGTCCTGACTTTC
TRBV5-4	.	TRBD2	17	TRBJ2-1	CASSSIIRAGEVNEQFF	TGTGCCAGCAGCTCTATTATAAGGGCGGGAGAGGTAAATGAGCAGTTCTTC
TRBV19	.	.	12	TRBJ1-1	CASSMDWTEAFF	TGTGCCAGTAGTATGGATTGGACTGAAGCTTTCTTT
TRBV2	.	.	17	TRBJ1-5	CASSEALSAGISAPQHF	TGTGCCAGCAGTGAAGCGCTTTCGGCAGGGATATCAGCCCCCCAGCATTTT
TRBV5-5	.	.	15	TRBJ1-1	CASSFLRGLKTEAFF	TGTGCCAGCAGCTTTTTAAGGGGCCTGAAGACTGAAGCTTTCTTT
TRBV29-1	.	TRBD2	17	TRBJ2-1	CSVDGLAGGPWYNEQFF	TGCAGCGTTGACGGGCTAGCGGGAGGGCCTTGGTACAATGAGCAGTTCTTC
TRBV2	medium-sized	TRBD1	15	TRBJ2-7	CASRKDRGGYTEQYF	TGTGCCAGCAGGAAGGACAGGGGAGGATATACCGAGCAGTACTTC
TRBV5-8	.	TRBD1	15	TRBJ2-7	CASSLFGTGQGEQYF	TGTGCCAGCAGCCTTTTCGGGACAGGCCAGGGCGAGCAGTACTTC
TRBV28	.	.	16	TRBJ2-5	CASSSLDVGLQETQYF	TGTGCCAGCAGTTCTCTGGACGTGGGACTTCAAGAGACCCAGTACTTC
TRBV18	.	.	13	TRBJ2-7	CASSPRPEYEQYF	TGTGCCAGCTCACCACGCCCCGAGTACGAGCAGTACTTC
TRBV9	.	TRBD2	20	TRBJ2-1	CASSGPGLAGVRTKYNEQFF	TGTGCCAGCAGTGGGCCGGGACTAGCGGGAGTTCGCACCAAATACAATGAGCAGTTCTTC
TRBV28	.	TRBD2	16	TRBJ2-3	CASSLGLAWATGTQYF	TGTGCCAGCAGCCTAGGACTAGCGTGGGCCACGGGTACGCAGTATTTT
TRBV6-5	.	TRBD1	15	TRBJ1-1	CASSVDRGWDTEAFF	TGTGCCAGCAGTGTGGACAGGGGATGGGACACTGAAGCTTTCTTT
TRBV7-9	medium-sized	.	12	TRBJ2-7	CASSLGRDEQYF	TGTGCCAGCAGCTTAGGTAGAGACGAGCAGTACTTC
TRBV27	.	.	14	TRBJ2-7	CASSLSGLRNEQYF	TGTGCCAGCAGTTTATCAGGGTTAAGGAACGAGCAGTACTTC